Presented here are 5 T cell receptor beta chains from one specimen sequenced in a study of PD-1 blockade in classical Hodgkin lymphoma (dated by TCRdb to about 2020). Library preparation employed the immunoSEQ multiplex PCR assay. This is the immuneACCESS table as TCRdb keeps it, with only in-frame sequences that have V and J called. A part of the clones is gone; compared with another copy, unresolved V genes explain less than half, and the rest is unexplained. The sample profile shows some 93,000 clones; more than 70% of them were found once. Clones ranked in the top ten supply over 8% of the sample. The intended sense of this specimen's time point label: cycle 4 day 1 (C4D1), after five to seven weeks of nivolumab. Every trial patient had relapsed after autologous stem cell transplantation, and cohorts A, B and C differed in prior brentuximab vedotin exposure. The specimen comprised peripheral blood mononuclear cells (PBMCs), sampled before the fourth cycle of nivolumab. These TCRs come from a human donor with classical Hodgkin lymphoma.

This rearrangement joins TRBV19 to TRBJ2-3; D may correspond to TRBD1 or TRBD2 (5 bases each). The CDR3 extends over 13 amino acids. Deletions cut 6 bases from V and 5 bases from J, with 12 bases between. Germline CDR1 is LNHDA and CDR2 is SQIVND (reference sequence). This chain's CDR3 is CASSLLGGDTQYF. The CDR3, as DNA: TGTGCCAGTAGCCTACTTGGGGGAGATACGCAGTATTTT. Filled out from reference TRBV19 and TRBJ2-3, the complete variable domain reads DGGITQSPKYLFRKEGQNVTLSCEQNLNHDAMYWYRQDPGQGLRLIYYSQIVNDFQKGDIAEGYSVSREKKESFPLTVTSAQKNPTAFYLCASSLLGGDTQYFGPGTRLTVL.

V is TRBV11-2 and J is TRBJ2-1; 13 bases are shared with TRBD2. The CDR3 length is 17 residues. CDR1 is SGHAT, CDR2 FQNNGV, per germline. After removal of 4 bases from V and 7 bases from J, the junction contained 10 bases not matched to a gene. The CDR3 bases are TGTGCCAGCAGCTCTCGGACTAGCGGGAGCTTGGTAAATGAGCAGTTCTTC. Encoded protein: CASSSRTSGSLVNEQFF. Full variable domain (rest looked up from reference TRBV11-2 and TRBJ2-1): EAGVAQSPRYKIIEKRQSVAFWCNPISGHATLYWYQQILGQGPKLLIQFQNNGVVDDSQLPKDRFSAERLKGVDSTLKIQPAKLEDSAVYLCASSSRTSGSLVNEQFFGPGTRLTVL.

The gene calls are TRBV7-6 and TRBJ1-5; TRBD1 is a possible D gene (5 bases). The V gene lost 0 bases and the J gene lost 3 bases, with 9 bases spanning the gap. The CDR3 length is 15 residues. Per the germline V gene, CDR1 is SGHVS and CDR2 is FNYEAQ. CDR3 sequence (DNA): TGTGCCAGCAGCTTAGCGTCAGGGTTCAATCAGCCCCAGCATTTT. Its translation: CASSLASGFNQPQHF.

The chain is built from TRBV15 and TRBJ1-5; TRBD1 agrees at 10 bases. There are 17 residues in the CDR3. Germline assignment: CDR1 LNHNV and CDR2 YYDKDF (reference sequence). After removal of 0 bases from V and 7 bases from J, the junction contained 9 bases not matched to a gene. The CDR3 DNA sequence: TGTGCCACCAGCAGAGATTGGGGAGACAGGGGGCGGCAGCCCCAGCATTTT. This sequence encodes CATSRDWGDRGRQPQHF.

This chain uses TRBV7-3 with TRBJ2-3; 8 bases agree with TRBD2. Germline loops: CDR1 SGHTA, CDR2 FQGTGA. J gave up 5 bases and V 5 bases, and 12 bases lay outside the gene matches. This CDR3 is built from 16 residues. The CDR3 spells CASSDGVAGPLDTQYF. DNA for the CDR3: TGTGCCAGCAGCGACGGGGTAGCGGGGCCGCTAGATACGCAGTATTTT.